This T cell receptor (beta chain) is from a study of memory CD4+ T cells and cytomegalovirus serostatus. Overall study: Of the healthy Belgian adults, several were CMV seropositive and approximately 24 seronegative. General study findings and limits: Each of 67 CMV-associated TCRbeta sequences occurred in one to five individuals.

As originally analysed: Out-of-frame sequences were removed, leaving around 2,000,000 distinct TCRbeta sequences. Method: immunoSEQ multiplex PCR; TCRdb's copy keeps in-frame clones and lacks some. From that table come the V and J calls and clone size; the DNA was used to work out D and trimming. The sample includes about 75,000 clones, about 78% of them seen just once. The sort gate was single viable CD3+CD4+CD8-CD45RO+ cells for memory CD4+ T cells. Trimming removed 5 bases at V and 3 bases at J, with 10 bases between. The CDR3 extends over 13 amino acids. Germline CDR1 is SGHAT and CDR2 is FQNNGV. A remark on this clone: Its target is not known.

The J gene is TRBJ2-5, the V gene TRBV11-2; perhaps D is TRBD1 or TRBD2 (5 bases each). Sequencing was done on a sample of memory CD4+ T cells from blood. The sequence came from an adult in good health and CMV-seropositive. The DNA for the CDR3 is TGTGCCAGCAGCCGGGACCGGGAAGAGACCCAGTACTTC. This codes for CASSRDREETQYF.